The 12 T cell receptor beta chains in this list originate from one sample, sequenced in a study of CD8+ T cells in alopecia areata. Once RNA had been extracted, it was reverse transcribed into cDNA to act as the sequencing template. The data were produced by immunoSEQ multiplex PCR, yet TCRdb's version contains in-frame clones alone and is incomplete. Of about 260,000 clones in the sample, 60% were seen once. The treatment here: oral pan-JAK inhibitor, 5-10 mg twice daily. Here the sequenced sample was CD4+ T cells sorted from blood, taken at approximately week 51, from a patient treated with tofacitinib. The receptors derive from a human donor with alopecia areata.

This chain connects TRBV6-1 to TRBJ1-1; D perhaps matches TRBD1 (5 bases). From germline, CDR1 is MNHNS and CDR2 SASEGT. Trimming left V 4 bases short and J 2 bases short, with 8 bases between. This CDR3 is built from 13 residues. The CDR3 nucleotides read TGTGCCAGCAGTGCCGGGGCTAACACTGAAGCTTTCTTT. Translated: CASSAGANTEAFF.

This rearrangement joins TRBV29-1 to TRBJ2-7; a weak D match, TRBD2 (6 bases). Germline values: CDR1 SQVTM, CDR2 ANQGSEA. The CDR3 has 11 amino acids. The ends were cut back, 6 bases at V and 9 bases at J, with 15 bases in the middle. This CDR3 reads CSVHRGSVQYF. In DNA form, the CDR3 reads TGCAGCGTGCATCGGGGGAGTGTGCAGTACTTC.

V and J are TRBV7-3 and TRBJ2-3; D is unresolved. Trimming took 5 bases from V and 2 from J, leaving 5 bases between them. CDR1 SGHTA and CDR2 FQGTGA come from the germline V gene. This CDR3 is built from 12 residues. The CDR3 DNA reads TGTGCCAGCAGCGCGTACACAGATACGCAGTATTTT. Translating gives CASSAYTDTQYF.

J is TRBJ2-5 and V is TRBV5-1; TRBD1 agrees at 7 bases. The V segment lost 0 bases and the J segment 4 bases; nucleotides outside the gene matches: 9. The CDR3 is 16 residues long. CDR1 SGHRS and CDR2 YFSETQ come from the germline V gene. CDR3 sequence reads: CASSLAADRLRETQYF. The CDR3 bases are TGCGCCAGCAGCTTGGCCGCGGACAGGCTGAGAGAGACCCAGTACTTC.

The chain joins TRBV5-1 to TRBJ2-7; 15 bases line up with TRBD2. The J segment lost 5 bases and the V segment lost 6 bases, leaving 15 bases of the junction unmatched. Germline V gene sequence: CDR1 SGHRS, CDR2 YFSETQ. The CDR3 is 18 residues long. CDR3: CASTPLGLAGGGNHEQYF. CDR3 sequence (DNA): TGCGCCAGCACTCCTCTGGGACTAGCGGGGGGAGGTAACCACGAGCAGTACTTC.

DNA of the CDR3: TGTGCCAGCAGTTCCTTGACTAGCGGCCAAGAGACCCAGTACTTC. Translating it yields CASSSLTSGQETQYF. J is TRBJ2-5 and V is TRBV2; TRBD2 agrees at 9 bases. The CDR3 has 15 amino acids. Trimming cost V 5 bases and J 1 base; bases outside gene matches: 5. The germline CDR1 and CDR2 sequences are SNHLY and FYNNEI.

The rearrangement uses TRBV2 and TRBJ2-6; unclear D gene. This CDR3 spans 14 amino acids. CDR1 and CDR2 (germline): SNHLY, FYNNEI. The ends were cut back, 5 bases at V and 1 base at J, with 6 bases in the middle. The CDR3: CASSRHSGANVLTF. In nucleotides, the CDR3 is TGTGCCAGCAGTCGCCATTCTGGGGCCAACGTCCTGACTTTC.

This clone has only a few counts. CDR3 amino acids: CASSKRQGALVDEQFF. For the CDR3, the DNA is TGTGCCAGCAGCAAACGACAGGGGGCTTTAGTCGATGAGCAGTTCTTC. The chain carries TRBV11-3 and TRBJ2-1, with 10 bases matching TRBD1. Germline lookup yields CDR1 SGHNT and CDR2 YENEEA. V lost 5 bases, J lost 8 bases, and 12 bases stayed unmatched. The CDR3 extends over 16 amino acids.

V is TRBV7-2 and J is TRBJ1-1; D gene unclear. Trimming cost V 5 bases and J 2 bases, with 12 bases left between them. Germline V gives CDR1 SGHTA, CDR2 FQGNSA. The CDR3 runs to 14 residues. The CDR3 DNA sequence: TGTGCCAGCAGCCCAAAGAGGGATAACACTGAAGCTTTCTTT. This translates into CASSPKRDNTEAFF.

V and J are TRBV29-1 and TRBJ1-2; 8 bases align to TRBD1. J was trimmed by 10 bases and V by 3 bases; bases with no gene match: 7. There are 12 residues in the CDR3. CDR1 and CDR2 (germline): SQVTM, ANQGSEA. CDR3 region: CSVDNRGGDYTF. CDR3 DNA: TGCAGCGTTGATAACAGGGGGGGCGACTACACCTTC. The full variable domain, rest sourced from reference TRBV29-1 and TRBJ1-2, is SAVISQKPSRDICQRGTSLTIQCQVDSQVTMMFWYRQQPGQSLTLIATANQGSEATYESGFVIDKFPISRPNLTFSTLTVSNMSPEDSSIYLCSVDNRGGDYTFGSGTRLTVV.

A few counts support this clone. The chain has TRBV29-1 and TRBJ2-7; D is possibly TRBD1 or TRBD2 (5 bases each). Trimming pared 0 bases from V and 3 bases from J, leaving 15 bases between. CDR1 is SQVTM, CDR2 ANQGSEA, per germline. CDR3 length equals 15 residues. CDR3 DNA sequence: TGCAGCGTTGAAGATGGGGGACGGGCAAACTACGAGCAGTACTTC. It specifies CSVEDGGRANYEQYF.

The chain uses TRBV10-3 and TRBJ1-2; 7 bases match TRBD1. V gave up 6 bases and J gave up 5 bases; unmatched junction bases: 6. The V gene's germline CDR1 is ENHRY and CDR2 SYGVKD. The CDR3 runs to 13 residues. This CDR3 is CAIRGDSLYGYTF. CDR3 DNA: TGTGCCATCAGGGGGGACAGTCTGTATGGCTACACCTTC.